Sequencing of this T cell receptor (beta chain) was carried out in a study of cytomegalovirus exposure and HLA in healthy donors. Germline CDR1 MGHRA, CDR2 YSYEKL. This CDR3 has 14 residues. The V and J ends lost 6 bases and 0 bases respectively, with 11 bases between them. The PCR made use of 60 Vbeta and 13 Jbeta primers. Measured with immunoSEQ multiplex PCR; TCRdb has only the in-frame clones, and not every one. The table records around 130,000 clones, about 80% of them present only once. The origin of this receptor is a man between 50 and 59 years old in good health and CMV-seronegative. The source material was PBMCs. The chain has TRBV4-1 and TRBJ2-5, with D perhaps matching TRBD1 (5 bases). The CDR3 bases are TGCGCCAGCAGGGGGCTTGGGTACCAAGAGACCCAGTACTTC. It codes for CASRGLGYQETQYF.